One and the same sample provided the 14 T cell receptor beta chains below, sequenced in a study of molecular identifiers for immune sequencing clone quantification. TCRdb called the PCR reads again in MiXCR, with one record for every CDR3 protein. This sample has some 680,000 distinct CDR3 sequences, with 25% found just once. Sequenced input: naive CD8+ T cells from blood, with Jurkat cell RNA spiked in. Sample subset: FACS-sorted CD8+CD4-CCR7+CD45RA+ naive T cells. The source is a human donor in good health. Some libraries in this study had Jurkat cell RNA spiked in.

Remarks on this clonotype: A much more abundant neighbour one base away suggests this may be a read error. The chain is built from TRBV4-1 and TRBJ2-7; D gene ambiguous. CDR3 length: 15 amino acids. The V end lost 1 base, the J end lost 2 bases, and 12 bases lay between the germline ends. The germline V gene encodes CDR1 MGHRA and CDR2 YSYEKL. CDR3 DNA sequence: TGCGCCAGCAGCCAAGCCCGCGGCAGTACCTACGAGCAGTACTTC. Encoded protein: CASSQARGSTYEQYF.

The table lists this clonotype with many counts. In DNA form, the CDR3 reads TGTGCCATCAGTTCAGACTACTCCTACGAGCAGTACTTC. Translation gives CAISSDYSYEQYF. The chain has TRBV10-3 and TRBJ2-7; possibly TRBD2 for D (5 bases). This CDR3 is built from 13 residues. The germline V gene encodes CDR1 ENHRY and CDR2 SYGVKD. Trimming removed 5 bases at V and 0 bases at J, with 8 bases between.

A single count supports this clonotype. A single base separates this from a much larger clone, so it may be a read error. V gene TRBV5-1 combines with J gene TRBJ1-5; the D is unclear. CDR1 is SGHRS and CDR2 is YFSETQ in the germline V gene. The CDR3 covers 15 residues. For the CDR3, the DNA is TGCGCCAGCAGCGAGTTGGGCCATGAAAATCAGTCCCAGCATTTT. Its protein product is CASSELGHENQSQHF.

This clonotype was recorded many times. The V and J genes are TRBV7-9 and TRBJ1-5, with 7 nucleotides matching TRBD1. Germline assignment: CDR1 SEHNR and CDR2 FQNEAQ (reference sequence). The CDR3 consists of 14 residues. The trim removed 5 bases at V and 6 bases at J, leaving 7 bases unmatched. CDR3 coding DNA: TGTGCCAGCAGCCGGGACAGCCGGAGTCAGCCCCAGCATTTT. Protein: CASSRDSRSQPQHF.

The V gene is TRBV5-5, the J gene TRBJ1-6; no firm D call. Trimming cost V 0 bases and J 0 bases, with 10 bases left between them. CDR1 and CDR2 from the germline V gene are SGHKS and YYEKEE (reference sequence). CDR3 length: 17 residues. The chain's CDR3 is CASSLVEDPSYNSPLHF. The CDR3 coding sequence is TGTGCCAGCAGCTTGGTGGAGGACCCCTCCTATAATTCACCCCTCCACTTT.

This clonotype was counted a few times. V is TRBV7-9 and J is TRBJ2-7; D call uncertain. CDR3 length: 13 amino acids. In germline, CDR1 is SEHNR, CDR2 FQNEAQ (reference sequence). Deletions cut 5 bases from V and 1 base from J, with 9 bases between. CDR3 loop: CASSPFASYEQYF. In DNA form, the CDR3 reads TGTGCCAGCAGCCCCTTCGCTTCCTACGAGCAGTACTTC.

This clonotype appeared a few times. V gene TRBV27 combines with J gene TRBJ2-1, with 10 bases that match TRBD2. The CDR3 has 22 residues. With V trimmed by 1 base and J by 0 bases, 18 bases remained unmatched. Germline V gene data show CDR1 as MNHEY and CDR2 as SMNVEV (reference sequence). This CDR3 is CASSLWGPSGSPSISSYNEQFF. The CDR3 DNA follows: TGTGCCAGCAGTTTATGGGGGCCTAGCGGGAGCCCCAGTATAAGCTCCTACAATGAGCAGTTCTTC.

The chain has TRBV19 and TRBJ1-5, with a tentative D call TRBD1 (5 bases). V shed 6 bases and J shed 4 bases, with 10 bases lying between them. Germline V gene lookup returns CDR1 LNHDA and CDR2 SQIVND (reference sequence). This CDR3 is built from 13 residues. This chain's CDR3 is CASSSGANQPQHF. The CDR3 bases are TGTGCCAGTAGCTCTGGGGCTAATCAGCCCCAGCATTTT.

This clonotype turned up a few times. The chain joins TRBV7-9 to TRBJ2-7; no firm D call. This CDR3 region has 15 residues. The V gene's germline CDR1 is SEHNR and CDR2 FQNEAQ (reference sequence). V lost 4 bases, J lost 2 bases, and 15 bases lay in between. CDR3 nucleotide sequence: TGTGCCAGCAGCTCCCCGCAGGCCCCACCCTACGAGCAGTACTTC. This encodes CASSSPQAPPYEQYF.

The sample holds a few counts of this clonotype. The chain is built from TRBV13 and TRBJ1-6, with a possible D match to TRBD1 (6 bases). Germline V CDR1 and CDR2: PRHDT, FYEKMQ (reference sequence). CDR3 size: 14 residues. Trimming took off 6 bases at V and 8 bases at J, with 14 bases between the two ends. The CDR3 reads CASRETTGHSPLHF. CDR3 DNA sequence: TGTGCCAGCAGGGAAACCACAGGGCATTCACCCCTCCACTTT.

Remarks on this clonotype: One base away lies a much larger clone, so this may be a sequencing read error. In this CDR3 the conserved last residue, phenylalanine or tryptophan, is missing, so a read error is likely. J is TRBJ1-5 and V is TRBV6-2 or TRBV6-3; D is unresolved. Germline V gives CDR1 MNHEY, CDR2 SVGEGT. The V gene lost 2 bases and the J gene lost 2 bases, with 13 bases spanning the gap. The CDR3 is 16 residues long. The CDR3 protein is CASSYGPVHGNQPQHS. The DNA for the CDR3 is TGTGCCAGCAGTTACGGTCCGGTTCATGGCAATCAGCCCCAGCATTCT.

This clonotype was seen at least ten times. The chain employs TRBV5-4 and TRBJ2-3; D call uncertain. CDR3 size: 12 residues. V gave up 2 bases and J gave up 2 bases, with 3 bases separating them. Germline V CDR1 and CDR2: SGHNT, YYREEE (reference sequence). CDR3 DNA sequence: TGTGCCAGCAGCTTTGCCACAGATACGCAGTATTTT. Protein sequence: CASSFATDTQYF. The whole variable domain, filled in from reference TRBV5-4 and TRBJ2-3, reads ETGVTQSPTHLIKTRGQQVTLRCSSQSGHNTVSWYQQALGQGPQFIFQYYREEENGRGNFPPRFSGLQFPNYSSELNVNALELDDSALYLCASSFATDTQYFGPGTRLTVL.

The chain couples TRBV12-3 or TRBV12-4 to TRBJ1-4, with D tentatively TRBD1 (6 bases). V dropped 6 bases and J dropped 1 base, with 18 bases sitting between them. This CDR3 has 17 residues. The CDR3 is CASSQRDTRRTNEKLFF. The CDR3 nucleotides are TGTGCCAGCAGCCAGAGGGACACCAGAAGAACTAATGAAAAACTGTTTTTT.

This clonotype has more than one count but fewer than ten. The chain's CDR3 is CSASAGSYEQYF. The CDR3 DNA reads as TGCAGTGCTAGTGCGGGATCCTACGAGCAGTACTTC. The V gene is TRBV20-1, the J gene TRBJ2-7; D is possibly TRBD2 (6 bases). There are 12 residues in the CDR3. Germline CDR1 reads DFQATT; CDR2 reads SNEGSKA (reference sequence). Trimming shortened V by 3 bases and J by 1 base, and 7 bases separated the two germline ends.